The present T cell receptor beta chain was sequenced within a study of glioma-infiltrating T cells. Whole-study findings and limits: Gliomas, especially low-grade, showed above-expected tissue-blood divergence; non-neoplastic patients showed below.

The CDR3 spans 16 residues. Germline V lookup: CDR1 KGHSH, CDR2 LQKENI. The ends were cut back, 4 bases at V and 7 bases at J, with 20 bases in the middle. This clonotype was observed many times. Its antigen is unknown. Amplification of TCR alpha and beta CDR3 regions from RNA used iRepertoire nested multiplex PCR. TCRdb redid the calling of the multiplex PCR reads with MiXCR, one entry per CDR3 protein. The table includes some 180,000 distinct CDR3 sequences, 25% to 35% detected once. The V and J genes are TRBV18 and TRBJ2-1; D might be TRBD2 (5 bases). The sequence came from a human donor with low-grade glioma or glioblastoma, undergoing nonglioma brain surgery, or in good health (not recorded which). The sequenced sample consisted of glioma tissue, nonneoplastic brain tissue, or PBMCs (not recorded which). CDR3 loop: CASSRRSEDSGNEQFF. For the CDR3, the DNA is TGTGCCAGCTCACGGCGTTCGGAGGATAGTGGGAATGAGCAGTTCTTC.